A selection of T cell receptor beta chains follows, all from one sample in a study of T cell responses to AZD1222 COVID-19 vaccine. The protocol was immunoSEQ multiplex PCR, while the TCRdb copy is restricted to in-frame clones and leaves out a portion. This table has about 130,000 clones, about 86% appearing once. Source: peripheral blood, taken on day 0 of AZD1222 vaccination. Receptor source: an adult in good health. Both conserved end residues are part of each CDR3. The order of the fields is clone size, V gene, D gene, J gene, CDR3 DNA, CDR3 protein. A D gene is named only where the DNA matches it firmly. The size field is filled for only some rows; it gives once, few, many or a size class.

clone size: NA
V gene: TRBV10-3
D gene: TRBD1
J gene: TRBJ1-5
CDR3 DNA: TGTGCCATCAGTGAATCACCCCCGGACAGGGAGAGCCAGCCCCAGCATTTT
CDR3 protein: CAISESPPDRESQPQHF

clone size: NA
V gene: TRBV6-6
D gene: TRBD1
J gene: TRBJ2-1
CDR3 DNA: TGTGCCAGCAGTTATACGACAGGGGGCATTTCGAATGAGCAGTTCTTC
CDR3 protein: CASSYTTGGISNEQFF

clone size: NA
V gene: TRBV5-1
D gene: TRBD1
J gene: TRBJ2-7
CDR3 DNA: TGCGCCAGCAGCGCGGGACAGGGTGGCTACGAGCAGTACTTC
CDR3 protein: CASSAGQGGYEQYF

clone size: NA
V gene: TRBV4-3
D gene: NA
J gene: TRBJ2-1
CDR3 DNA: TGCGCCAGCAGCCAAGATAATCGACTGAATGAGCAGTTCTTC
CDR3 protein: CASSQDNRLNEQFF

clone size: NA
V gene: TRBV19
D gene: NA
J gene: TRBJ1-2
CDR3 DNA: TGTGCCAGTAGTATCACCCGAGGGGGTGGAAACTATGGCTACACCTTC
CDR3 protein: CASSITRGGGNYGYTF

clone size: once
V gene: TRBV9
D gene: NA
J gene: TRBJ1-4
CDR3 DNA: TGTGCCAGCGCCCCCGGAGCAACTAATGAAAAACTGTTTTTT
CDR3 protein: CASAPGATNEKLFF

clone size: NA
V gene: TRBV2
D gene: NA
J gene: TRBJ2-7
CDR3 DNA: TGTGCCAGCAGTGGACAGGTGTTAGGCGAGCAGTACTTC
CDR3 protein: CASSGQVLGEQYF

clone size: NA
V gene: TRBV2
D gene: NA
J gene: TRBJ2-3
CDR3 DNA: TGTGCCAGCAGTGAGTATCAAGAAAAAGTACGGTATTTT
CDR3 protein: CASSEYQEKVRYF

clone size: NA
V gene: TRBV10-3
D gene: NA
J gene: TRBJ2-3
CDR3 DNA: TGTGCCATCAGTGATGGCATCCCAGATACGCAGTATTTT
CDR3 protein: CAISDGIPDTQYF

clone size: NA
V gene: TRBV6-4
D gene: NA
J gene: TRBJ1-5
CDR3 DNA: TGTGCCAGCAGTTCAGAGTTTAATCAGCCCCAGCATTTT
CDR3 protein: CASSSEFNQPQHF

clone size: NA
V gene: TRBV3-1/TRBV3-2
D gene: NA
J gene: TRBJ2-1
CDR3 DNA: TGTGCCAGCAGCGAGATCTACAATGAGCAGTTCTTC
CDR3 protein: CASSEIYNEQFF

clone size: NA
V gene: TRBV20-1
D gene: TRBD1
J gene: TRBJ1-2
CDR3 DNA: TGCAGTGCTAGTCGGGGACAGGGGGCGCGGGAGGGGAGCTACACCTTC
CDR3 protein: CSASRGQGAREGSYTF

clone size: NA
V gene: TRBV7-7
D gene: NA
J gene: TRBJ2-2
CDR3 DNA: TGTGCCAGCAGCTTTAGCGAGGGCGGGGAGCTGTTTTTT
CDR3 protein: CASSFSEGGELFF

clone size: NA
V gene: TRBV6-5
D gene: TRBD1
J gene: TRBJ1-1
CDR3 DNA: TGTGCCAGCAGTTACGTTGGGGGGACAGGGGTCGGTGAAGCTTTCTTT
CDR3 protein: CASSYVGGTGVGEAFF

clone size: NA
V gene: TRBV28
D gene: TRBD1
J gene: TRBJ2-1
CDR3 DNA: TGTGCCAGCAGTACCCCGGCAGGGGGCTCGTACAATGAGCAGTTCTTC
CDR3 protein: CASSTPAGGSYNEQFF

clone size: NA
V gene: TRBV5-1
D gene: NA
J gene: TRBJ1-4
CDR3 DNA: TGCGCCAGCAGGGACCCAACAACTAATGAAAAACTGTTTTTT
CDR3 protein: CASRDPTTNEKLFF

clone size: NA
V gene: TRBV2
D gene: NA
J gene: TRBJ2-7
CDR3 DNA: TGTGCCAGCAGTGAAAGGGGGGATGGGTCCGAGCAGTACTTC
CDR3 protein: CASSERGDGSEQYF

clone size: NA
V gene: TRBV3-1/TRBV3-2
D gene: NA
J gene: TRBJ1-2
CDR3 DNA: TGTGCCAGCAGCCAAGAAACTGGGGCGTCCTATGGCTACACCTTC
CDR3 protein: CASSQETGASYGYTF

clone size: many
V gene: TRBV7-2
D gene: NA
J gene: TRBJ1-1
CDR3 DNA: TGTGCCAGCAGCCGGGGTCCGAACACTGAAGCTTTCTTT
CDR3 protein: CASSRGPNTEAFF

clone size: NA
V gene: TRBV29-1
D gene: TRBD2
J gene: TRBJ2-3
CDR3 DNA: TGCAGCGTCCGGATGGGAGAGCGGGGGGCAACCACAGATACGCAGTATTTT
CDR3 protein: CSVRMGERGATTDTQYF

clone size: NA
V gene: TRBV27
D gene: NA
J gene: TRBJ2-1
CDR3 DNA: TGTGCCAGCACCCTGTCGGGGCCCTCCTACAATGAGCAGTTCTTC
CDR3 protein: CASTLSGPSYNEQFF

clone size: few
V gene: TRBV5-6
D gene: TRBD1
J gene: TRBJ1-5
CDR3 DNA: TGTGCCAGCAGCTTGGCCGAGGGGGCTTATAGCAATCAGCCCCAGCATTTT
CDR3 protein: CASSLAEGAYSNQPQHF

clone size: NA
V gene: TRBV14
D gene: NA
J gene: TRBJ2-1
CDR3 DNA: TGTGCCAGCAGTCGCGGGTACAATGAGCAGTTCTTC
CDR3 protein: CASSRGYNEQFF

clone size: NA
V gene: TRBV6-5
D gene: NA
J gene: TRBJ1-6
CDR3 DNA: TGTGCCAGCAGTTCATCGATCTTGGGGAATTCACCCCTCCACTTT
CDR3 protein: CASSSSILGNSPLHF

clone size: NA
V gene: TRBV19
D gene: NA
J gene: TRBJ1-6
CDR3 DNA: TGTGCCAGTAGTATATCGCTCACCTGGGGTTCACCCCTCCACTTT
CDR3 protein: CASSISLTWGSPLHF

clone size: NA
V gene: TRBV10-3
D gene: NA
J gene: TRBJ2-6
CDR3 DNA: TGTGCCATCAGTGGACAGAATAAGGGGGATGGGGCCAACGTCCTGACTTTC
CDR3 protein: CAISGQNKGDGANVLTF

clone size: NA
V gene: TRBV3-1/TRBV3-2
D gene: NA
J gene: TRBJ1-6
CDR3 DNA: TGTGCCAGCAGCCAAGTAAATTCACCCCTCCACTTT
CDR3 protein: CASSQVNSPLHF

clone size: NA
V gene: TRBV11-1
D gene: NA
J gene: TRBJ1-1
CDR3 DNA: TGTGCCAGCAGCTTAAATGGGGGTCGCGCTGAAGCTTTCTTT
CDR3 protein: CASSLNGGRAEAFF

clone size: NA
V gene: TRBV19
D gene: NA
J gene: TRBJ1-1
CDR3 DNA: TGTGCCAGTAGTCCCCGGCGGGAGAGATCCACTGAAGCTTTCTTT
CDR3 protein: CASSPRRERSTEAFF

clone size: NA
V gene: TRBV4-3
D gene: NA
J gene: TRBJ1-4
CDR3 DNA: TGCGCCAGCAGCCAAGATCCGGGCACGATCAATGAAAAACTGTTTTTT
CDR3 protein: CASSQDPGTINEKLFF

clone size: NA
V gene: TRBV3-1/TRBV3-2
D gene: TRBD1
J gene: TRBJ1-1
CDR3 DNA: TGTGCCAGCAGCGCCGGGACAGGGGAGGCAATGGCTTTCTTT
CDR3 protein: CASSAGTGEAMAFF

clone size: NA
V gene: TRBV7-8
D gene: NA
J gene: TRBJ1-1
CDR3 DNA: TGTGCCAGCAGCCTCGACAGACATGAAGCTTTCTTT
CDR3 protein: CASSLDRHEAFF

clone size: NA
V gene: TRBV6-5
D gene: TRBD1
J gene: TRBJ2-7
CDR3 DNA: TGTGCCAGCAGCGACCCCGGGACAGGGGCCTACGAGCAGTACTTC
CDR3 protein: CASSDPGTGAYEQYF

clone size: NA
V gene: TRBV19
D gene: NA
J gene: TRBJ2-7
CDR3 DNA: TGTGCCAGTAGTATAGTTTGGGGGAGCTCCTACGAGCAGTACTTC
CDR3 protein: CASSIVWGSSYEQYF

clone size: NA
V gene: TRBV12-3/TRBV12-4
D gene: NA
J gene: TRBJ1-5
CDR3 DNA: TGTGCCAGCAGGCGCGGGACGGCCTCCCCCCAGCATTTT
CDR3 protein: CASRRGTASPQHF

clone size: NA
V gene: TRBV30
D gene: NA
J gene: TRBJ1-3
CDR3 DNA: TGTGCCTGGAGTGGGGCAGAGTACTCTGGAAACACCATATATTTT
CDR3 protein: CAWSGAEYSGNTIYF

clone size: NA
V gene: TRBV10-3
D gene: TRBD1
J gene: TRBJ1-5
CDR3 DNA: TGTGCCATCAGCAGGGACAGCAGCAATCAGCCCCAGCATTTT
CDR3 protein: CAISRDSSNQPQHF